The clone carrying this T cell receptor (beta chain) was seen more than once but under ten times. Its cognate antigen is unknown. Germline V gene lookup returns CDR1 MRHNA and CDR2 SNTAGT. V lost 2 bases, J lost 3 bases, and 8 bases stayed unmatched. CDR3 length: 16 residues. This specimen comes from a study of identical twins. Whole-study findings and limits: Twins' excess sharing was less marked for out-of-frame beta sequences. Abundant beta clonotypes from cord blood had fewer insertions, unlike memory repertoires, which showed none. Findings depended on cross-sectional statistics rather than tracking the same donors.

Template switching introduced a universal primer site, and the cDNA bore unique molecular identifiers. TCRdb re-called the 5' RACE reads with MiXCR, one entry per CDR3 protein. The sample contains more than 1.5 million distinct CDR3 sequences, less than 35% of which appear only once. The rearrangement uses TRBV6-4 and TRBJ1-2; 8 bases fit TRBD1. The receptor was derived from a newborn girl in good health. Material: cord blood. This CDR3 reads CASSDGGARGHYGYTF. CDR3 in DNA: TGTGCCAGCAGTGACGGTGGGGCCAGGGGGCACTATGGCTACACCTTC.